Shown below are 7 T cell receptor beta chains from a single sample sequenced in a study of T-cell memory formation after mild COVID-19 (dated by TCRdb to 2020 to 2023). Library construction relied on 5' RACE. Instrument used: Illumina NovaSeq 6000. In-frame beta chains were kept once TCRdb had trimmed the public reads at Q25 with fastp and called clones with MiXCR. Rows with one shared CDR3 protein collapse into an entry with the most common genes and DNA. The sample table records about 240,000 distinct CDR3 sequences; 8% to 10% of these occur just once. Approximately 20% of the sample goes to the ten largest clones. The specimen was PBMCs or a T cell subset sorted from them (not recorded which). The receptors were sampled from a man aged 18 to 35 who had mild COVID-19 (a few samples of this study predate the infection). The sample titles of this study are shuffled in the database, so cell type and time point are left out; the donor was told from shared clones.

This clonotype appeared a few times. The chain carries TRBV5-1 and TRBJ2-7, with D unclear. The CDR3 spans 16 residues. V lost 3 bases and J 1 base, leaving 17 bases between the germline ends. Germline V lookup: CDR1 SGHRS, CDR2 YFSETQ. CDR3 loop: CASSSRPDVSSYEQYF. CDR3 in DNA: TGCGCCAGCAGCTCAAGACCCGACGTTAGTTCCTACGAGCAGTACTTC.

The V gene is TRBV12-3 or TRBV12-4, the J gene TRBJ2-3, with 9 bases lining up with TRBD1. This CDR3 is 14 amino acids long. V lost 7 bases and J lost 4; bases outside the gene matches: 6. The CDR3 bases are TGTGCCAGCAAGAAACAGGGGGCATCAGATACGCAGTATTTT. It yields the protein CASKKQGASDTQYF.

The rearrangement uses TRBV12-3 or TRBV12-4 and TRBJ2-7; D call uncertain. CDR3 length equals 12 residues. The V end lost 5 bases, the J end lost 7 bases, and 12 bases lay between the germline ends. CDR3 coding DNA: TGTGCCAGCAGTGCAAACATGGGGGAGCAGTACGTC. This gives the protein CASSANMGEQYV.

This clonotype was seen only a few times. V gene TRBV7-3 combines with J gene TRBJ2-3; 8 positions agree with TRBD2. V lost 6 bases and J lost 4; bases outside the gene matches: 9. Germline CDR1 SGHTA, CDR2 FQGTGA. The CDR3 is made up of 15 amino acids. CDR3 protein: CASSPTGGSADTQYF. DNA of the CDR3: TGTGCCAGCAGTCCGACGGGGGGGTCCGCAGATACGCAGTATTTT. Full variable domain (remainder filled in from reference TRBV7-3 and TRBJ2-3): GAGVSQTPSNKVTEKGKYVELRCDPISGHTALYWYRQSLGQGPEFLIYFQGTGAADDSGLPNDRFFAVRPEGSVSTLKIQRTERGDSAVYLCASSPTGGSADTQYFGPGTRLTVL.

In this sample, this clonotype turned up a few times. This chain uses TRBV20-1 with TRBJ2-7; 9 bases match TRBD1. V shed 3 bases, J shed 5 bases, and the junction held 8 bases outside the gene matches. This CDR3 has 14 amino acids. Germline CDR1 reads DFQATT; CDR2 reads SNEGSKA (reference sequence). CDR3 nucleotide sequence: TGCAGTGCTAGGCCCGGGACAGGGTGGCACGAGCAGTACGTC. This sequence encodes CSARPGTGWHEQYV.

This clonotype was found many times. The gene calls are TRBV6-5 and TRBJ2-7, with D possibly being TRBD2 (5 bases). V gave up 2 bases and J gave up 7 bases, with 15 bases separating them. The CDR3 extends over 14 amino acids. Germline CDR1 reads MNHEY; CDR2 reads SVGAGI. As DNA, the CDR3 is TGTGCCAGCAGTTACGTGGACTCGTCAGATGAGCAGTACTTC. Its protein is CASSYVDSSDEQYF.

This sequence joins TRBV29-1 and TRBJ2-3; 10 bases agree with TRBD2. The germline CDR1 and CDR2 sequences are SQVTM and ANQGSEA. This CDR3 is built from 20 residues. V shed 1 base, J shed 2 bases, and the junction held 18 bases outside the gene matches. CDR3 sequence: CSVEGLGFGSGGFITDTQYF. DNA of the CDR3: TGCAGCGTTGAAGGACTAGGGTTTGGTAGCGGGGGGTTCATCACAGATACGCAGTATTTT.